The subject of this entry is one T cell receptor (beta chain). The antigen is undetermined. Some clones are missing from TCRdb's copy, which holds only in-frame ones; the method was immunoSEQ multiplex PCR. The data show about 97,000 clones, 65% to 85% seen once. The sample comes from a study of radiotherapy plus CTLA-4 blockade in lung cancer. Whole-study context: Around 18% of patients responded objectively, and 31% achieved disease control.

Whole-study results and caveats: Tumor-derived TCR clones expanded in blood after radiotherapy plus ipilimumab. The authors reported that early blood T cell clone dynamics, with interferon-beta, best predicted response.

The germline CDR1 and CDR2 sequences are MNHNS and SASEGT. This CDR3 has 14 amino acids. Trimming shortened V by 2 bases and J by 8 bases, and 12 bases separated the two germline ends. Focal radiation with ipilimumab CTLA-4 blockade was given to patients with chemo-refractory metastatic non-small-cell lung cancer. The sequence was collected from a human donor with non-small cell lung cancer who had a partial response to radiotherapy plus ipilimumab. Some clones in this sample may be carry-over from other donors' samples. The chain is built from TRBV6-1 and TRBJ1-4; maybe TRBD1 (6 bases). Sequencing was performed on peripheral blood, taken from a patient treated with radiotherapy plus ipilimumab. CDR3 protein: CASSEQGIKEKLFF. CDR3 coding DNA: TGTGCCAGCAGTGAACAGGGGATAAAGGAAAAACTGTTTTTT.